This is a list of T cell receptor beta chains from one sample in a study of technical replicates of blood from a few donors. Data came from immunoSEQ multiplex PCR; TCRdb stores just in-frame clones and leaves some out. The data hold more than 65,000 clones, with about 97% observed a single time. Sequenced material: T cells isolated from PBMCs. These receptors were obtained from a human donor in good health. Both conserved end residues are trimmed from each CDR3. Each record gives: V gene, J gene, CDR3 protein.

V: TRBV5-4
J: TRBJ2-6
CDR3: ASKPNGDSGANVLT

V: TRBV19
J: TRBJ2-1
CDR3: ASSGSGTSGRGEQF

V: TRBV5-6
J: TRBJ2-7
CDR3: ASSLQRAGGLPIREY

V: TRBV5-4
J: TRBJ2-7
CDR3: ASSAGLETYEQY

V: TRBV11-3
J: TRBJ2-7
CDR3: ASSLETPSGGQVPYEQY

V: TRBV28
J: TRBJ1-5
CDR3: ASSLSSTGSQPQH

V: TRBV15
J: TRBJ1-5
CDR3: ATGTPGNQPQH

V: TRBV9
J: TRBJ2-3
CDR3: ASSFLAGGKTDTQY

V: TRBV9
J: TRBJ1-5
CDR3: ASSKGQVSNQPQH

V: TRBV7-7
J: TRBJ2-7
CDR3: ASSRLTSGIDEQY

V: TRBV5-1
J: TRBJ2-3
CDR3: ASNGRASTDTQY

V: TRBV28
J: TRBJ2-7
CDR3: ASRTGGDYEQY

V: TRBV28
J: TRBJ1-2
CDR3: ASSAGGARRFYGYT

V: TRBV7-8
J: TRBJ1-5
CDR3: ASGTGNLPQH

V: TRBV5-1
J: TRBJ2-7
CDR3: ASSPTGEPYEQY

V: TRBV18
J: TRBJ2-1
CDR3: ASSPWEAVYNEQF